Listed here are 8 T cell receptor beta chains from one sample, sequenced in a study of blood T cell repertoires in COVID-19. Method: immunoSEQ multiplex PCR; TCRdb's copy keeps in-frame clones and lacks some. The table has some 300,000 clones, 85% seen once. Specimen: peripheral blood. These receptors were collected from a woman in her forties or fifties with active or convalescent COVID-19.

This clone was picked up one time. The chain recombines TRBV5-1 with TRBJ2-7, with 7 bases matching TRBD1. The CDR3 loop spans 15 amino acids. Germline V lookup: CDR1 SGHRS, CDR2 YFSETQ. V shed 0 bases and J 3 bases; nucleotides not matched to a gene: 6. The CDR3 region has the DNA TGCGCCAGCAGCTTGGTTGGACAGGACGACTACGAGCAGTACTTC. It encodes CASSLVGQDDYEQYF.

This sequence joins TRBV10-3 and TRBJ1-2; no clear D. V was pared by 6 bases and J by 4 bases, with 18 bases between. Germline V gene sequence: CDR1 ENHRY, CDR2 SYGVKD. The CDR3 is 15 residues long. CDR3 region: CAISPTGGLFYGYTF. The CDR3 region has the DNA TGTGCCATCAGCCCAACGGGAGGGCTTTTCTATGGCTACACCTTC.

The V and J genes are TRBV9 and TRBJ1-3, with D maybe TRBD1 (5 bases). The V gene's germline CDR1 is SGDLS and CDR2 YYNGEE. Trimming pared 2 bases from V and 0 bases from J, leaving 12 bases between. The length of the CDR3 is 16 residues. The CDR3 DNA reads TGTGCCAGCAGCGTCGGGGGTATTAGCTCTGGAAACACCATATATTTT. Residues: CASSVGGISSGNTIYF.

The chain is built from TRBV11-2 and TRBJ2-4; D is possibly TRBD1 (5 bases). This CDR3 is 16 amino acids long. Germline lookup yields CDR1 SGHAT and CDR2 FQNNGV. Trimming cost V 1 base and J 0 bases, with 10 bases left between them. In DNA, the CDR3 is TGTGCCAGCAGCTTAGTTGGGGCTAAAGCCAAAAACATTCAGTACTTC. It translates to CASSLVGAKAKNIQYF.

The gene calls are TRBV5-1 and TRBJ2-5; TRBD1 matches at 7 bases. CDR3 length: 13 residues. CDR1 and CDR2 from the germline V gene are SGHRS and YFSETQ. V shed 3 bases, J shed 2 bases, and the junction held 1 base outside the gene matches. The CDR3 DNA sequence: TGCGCCAGCAGCTCGACAGGGCAAGAGACCCAGTACTTC. Translating it yields CASSSTGQETQYF.

The chain links TRBV10-2 to TRBJ2-7, with D perhaps matching TRBD2 (6 bases). With 3 bases removed from V and 8 bases from J, the gap between germline ends came to 14 bases. The CDR3 spans 13 residues. In germline, CDR1 is WSHSY, CDR2 SAAADI. CDR3 in amino acids: CASSESAGLQQYF. The CDR3 bases are TGCGCCAGCAGTGAATCTGCGGGACTCCAGCAGTACTTC.

The chain combines TRBV15 with TRBJ1-1; 7 positions agree with TRBD1. J lost 4 bases, V lost 0 bases, and 11 bases had no gene match. CDR3 size: 17 residues. Germline V CDR1 and CDR2: LNHNV, YYDKDF (reference sequence). CDR3 nucleotides: TGTGCCACCAGCAGAGATCCCCCAGGGGGAGTCGGCACTGAAGCTTTCTTT. Its protein product is CATSRDPPGGVGTEAFF.

V gene TRBV30 combines with J gene TRBJ2-5, with 7 bases identical to TRBD1. V lost 1 base, J lost 1 base, and 3 bases stayed unmatched. CDR3 size: 14 residues. Germline V gives CDR1 GTSNPN, CDR2 SVGIG (reference sequence). The CDR3 loop reads CAWSAGTVQETQYF. In DNA form, the CDR3 reads TGTGCCTGGAGTGCCGGGACAGTCCAAGAGACCCAGTACTTC.